These 13 T cell receptor beta chains share one sample of origin, sequenced in a study of blood T cell repertoires in COVID-19. The table came from immunoSEQ multiplex PCR; TCRdb's copy has only in-frame clones and leaves some out. The data show some 200,000 clones, roughly 87% seen once. Material: peripheral blood. All receptors derive from a woman aged 40-49 years with acute or convalescent COVID-19.

As for this clone: The junction shows a germline mismatch at one end, possibly a read error. This sequence joins TRBV7-2 and TRBJ2-1, with D tentatively TRBD2 (6 bases). The CDR3 loop spans 16 amino acids. The germline CDR1 and CDR2 sequences are SGHTA and FQGNSA. CDR3 DNA sequence: TGTGCCAGCAGTTTAGGGGTTGCGGGATCTGGTAATGAGCAGTTCTTC. The encoded protein is CASSLGVAGSGNEQFF.

This clone appeared a few times. V gene TRBV2 combines with J gene TRBJ1-6; D call uncertain. Trimming removed 4 bases from V and 2 bases from J, with 18 bases in between. The germline V gene has CDR1 SNHLY and CDR2 FYNNEI. The CDR3 runs to 18 residues. The CDR3 is CASSGGGSGWAYNSPLHF. CDR3 in DNA: TGTGCCAGCAGTGGTGGAGGGTCGGGATGGGCCTATAATTCACCCCTCCACTTT.

The chain joins TRBV30 to TRBJ2-5, with 7 bases lining up with TRBD1. Germline values: CDR1 GTSNPN, CDR2 SVGIG (reference sequence). The CDR3 contains 12 residues. V was pared by 5 bases and J by 5 bases, with 5 bases of the junction left unmatched. CDR3 sequence (DNA): TGTGCCTGGGCAGGGGGTGGGGAGACCCAGTACTTC. Translating gives CAWAGGGETQYF.

The rearrangement joins TRBV5-1 to TRBJ2-3; 9 bases are a match to TRBD2. This CDR3 spans 18 amino acids. Germline V gives CDR1 SGHRS, CDR2 YFSETQ. V shed 0 bases, J shed 3 bases, and the junction held 11 bases outside the gene matches. The CDR3 DNA reads as TGCGCCAGCAGCTTGGCCTCACCGGCTAGCGGGGCGACAGATACGCAGTATTTT. Translation: CASSLASPASGATDTQYF. Full variable domain (remainder filled in from reference TRBV5-1 and TRBJ2-3): KAGVTQTPRYLIKTRGQQVTLSCSPISGHRSVSWYQQTPGQGLQFLFEYFSETQRNKGNFPGRFSGRQFSNSRSEMNVSTLELGDSALYLCASSLASPASGATDTQYFGPGTRLTVL.

This clone occurred a few times. The rearrangement links TRBV19 to TRBJ2-5; D gene unclear. The CDR3 is 13 amino acids. V was shortened by 5 bases and J by 1 base, with 8 bases between the two germline ends. The germline V gene encodes CDR1 LNHDA and CDR2 SQIVND (reference sequence). In DNA, the CDR3 is TGTGCCAGTAGTCGCGCAACCCAAGAGACCCAGTACTTC. Encoded protein: CASSRATQETQYF. Using reference TRBV19 and TRBJ2-5 for the parts outside the CDR3, the full variable domain is DGGITQSPKYLFRKEGQNVTLSCEQNLNHDAMYWYRQDPGQGLRLIYYSQIVNDFQKGDIAEGYSVSREKKESFPLTVTSAQKNPTAFYLCASSRATQETQYFGPGTRLLVL.

The J gene is TRBJ2-2, the V gene TRBV3-1 (or the pseudogene TRBV3-2); TRBD2 aligns across 8 bases. V shed 0 bases, J shed 6 bases, and the junction held 15 bases outside the gene matches. The germline gives CDR1 LGHDT, CDR2 YNNKEL (reference sequence). This CDR3 comprises 19 residues. The CDR3 spells CASSQEIVLWGREAGELFF. CDR3 DNA: TGTGCCAGCAGCCAAGAGATTGTTTTGTGGGGGCGGGAGGCCGGGGAGCTGTTTTTT.

CDR3: CATSRDRGTGSLRNTIYF. The CDR3 coding sequence is TGTGCCACCAGCAGAGATAGAGGTACAGGAAGCCTGAGGAACACCATATATTTT. The V and J genes are TRBV15 and TRBJ1-3; maybe TRBD1 (5 bases). V lost 0 bases to trimming and J lost 7 bases, with 22 bases between them. CDR3 length: 18 residues. Per the germline V gene, CDR1 is LNHNV and CDR2 is YYDKDF (reference sequence).

V gene TRBV28 combines with J gene TRBJ1-6; tentatively, D is TRBD1 (5 bases). CDR1 and CDR2 from the germline V gene are MDHEN and SYDVKM. Trimming shortened V by 3 bases and J by 10 bases, and 16 bases separated the two germline ends. This CDR3 contains 15 residues. Here the CDR3 DNA reads TGTGCCAGCAGTTTCCCCGACAGCGGGCTCTCACCCCTCCACTTT. Protein product: CASSFPDSGLSPLHF.

The CDR3 region has the DNA TGTGCCAGCAGTTACTCAAGTGGGACTCGATACTACGAGCAGTACTTC. This translates into CASSYSSGTRYYEQYF. The chain carries TRBV6-5 and TRBJ2-7; TRBD2 is a possible D gene (6 bases). V shed 0 bases and J shed 3 bases, with 15 bases lying between them. Germline V gives CDR1 MNHEY, CDR2 SVGAGI. The CDR3 has 16 residues.

The chain has TRBV5-1 and TRBJ2-1, with a tentative D call TRBD1 (6 bases). Germline CDR1 reads SGHRS; CDR2 reads YFSETQ. This CDR3 has 14 residues. Trimming removed 6 bases at V and 2 bases at J, with 12 bases between. The CDR3 bases are TGCGCCAGCACCCGGGACACTGCCTACAATGAGCAGTTCTTC. Translated: CASTRDTAYNEQFF.

The chain employs TRBV18 and TRBJ1-1; a weak D match, TRBD1 (5 bases). The germline V gene has CDR1 KGHSH and CDR2 LQKENI. Trimming cost V 3 bases and J 8 bases, with 10 bases left between them. The CDR3 runs 12 residues. CDR3 region: CASSPPDSEAFF. The CDR3 nucleotides are TGTGCCAGCTCACCGCCCGACAGCGAAGCTTTCTTT.

This chain uses TRBV13 with TRBJ2-5; 10 bases align to TRBD2. J lost 2 bases, V lost 2 bases, and 11 bases had no gene match. CDR3 length: 18 residues. Germline assignment: CDR1 PRHDT and CDR2 FYEKMQ (reference sequence). The DNA for the CDR3 is TGTGCCAGCAGCTTAATCCCCCCTAGCGGGAGCCCTCAAGAGACCCAGTACTTC. Translating gives CASSLIPPSGSPQETQYF.

For the CDR3, the DNA is TGTGCCAGCAGCCCAAACACCGGGGAGCTGTTTTTT. Its translation is CASSPNTGELFF. The chain employs TRBV13 and TRBJ2-2, with D unresolved. The CDR3 spans 12 residues. Germline assignment: CDR1 PRHDT and CDR2 FYEKMQ (reference sequence). Trimming cost V 5 bases and J 2 bases, with 3 bases left between them.